The present entry profiles one TCR beta chain with its context. This sample was taken from a study of PD-L1 blockade in urothelial cancer. Study as a whole: Blood was tested 3 weeks (second dose) and 6 weeks into treatment.

Time point: peripheral blood 6 weeks after treatment start. Profiling relied on immunoSEQ multiplex PCR, and the TCRdb table lists in-frame clones only, not all of them. The sample consists of some 23,000 clones, approximately 81% of them appearing once. The CDR3 has 16 amino acids. With 6 bases removed from V and 2 bases from J, the gap between germline ends came to 16 bases. The germline V gene encodes CDR1 MNHEY and CDR2 SMNVEV (reference sequence). This rearrangement joins TRBV27 to TRBJ1-4, with D maybe TRBD1 (6 bases). The source is a man between 65 and 80 years old with urothelial cancer. The source material was PBMCs, sampled around atezolizumab (anti-PD-L1) treatment. The CDR3 loop reads CASRSLSGGTNEKLFF. The CDR3 bases are TGTGCCAGCAGGTCCCTTTCGGGGGGCACTAATGAAAAACTGTTTTTT.